The clone carrying this T cell receptor beta chain has only a few counts. The data were taken from a study of blood T cells in healthy people across ages. Study-wide context: There was about one barcoded beta molecule captured by template switching per two T cells.

It was with a sample-barcoded 5' primer and a J-beta primer mix that a second PCR of about 7 to 12 cycles was run. TCRdb re-analysed the 5' RACE reads in MiXCR, keeping a single row per CDR3 protein. The repertoire has around 1,500,000 distinct CDR3 sequences, about 40% of them found once; the top ten carry roughly 7.9%. From germline, CDR1 is SGHRS and CDR2 YFSETQ. V lost 7 bases and J lost 2; bases outside the gene matches: 5. The CDR3 runs 14 residues. This TCR came from a woman between 18 and 30 years old in good health. The material sequenced was blood. The chain links TRBV5-1 to TRBJ2-1; 8 bases are shared with TRBD1. CDR3 in DNA: TGCGCCAGCGGGGGACAGGTAGCCTACAATGAGCAGTTCTTC. Translation gives CASGGQVAYNEQFF.